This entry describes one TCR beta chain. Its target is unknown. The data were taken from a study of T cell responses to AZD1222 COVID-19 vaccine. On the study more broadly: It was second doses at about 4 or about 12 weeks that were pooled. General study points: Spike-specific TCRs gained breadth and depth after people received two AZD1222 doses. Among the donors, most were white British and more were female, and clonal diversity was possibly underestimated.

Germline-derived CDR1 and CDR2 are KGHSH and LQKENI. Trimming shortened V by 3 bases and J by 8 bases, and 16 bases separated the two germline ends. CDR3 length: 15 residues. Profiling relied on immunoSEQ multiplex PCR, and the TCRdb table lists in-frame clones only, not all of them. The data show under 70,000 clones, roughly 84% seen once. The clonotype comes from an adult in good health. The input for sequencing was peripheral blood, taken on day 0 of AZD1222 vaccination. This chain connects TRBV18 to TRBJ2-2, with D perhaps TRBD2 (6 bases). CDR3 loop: CASSPNSERAGELFF. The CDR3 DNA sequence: TGTGCCAGCTCACCGAATTCAGAGCGGGCGGGGGAGCTGTTTTTT.